This record covers a single T cell receptor beta chain. Its antigen remains unidentified. The data are from a study of T cell responses to AZD1222 COVID-19 vaccine. Study conclusions and caveats: Close to half of spike-specific TCRs reportedly recognize unmutated variant regions. Spike-specific TCR breadth and depth rose after two AZD1222 doses. The sample set comprised mostly white British donors with more females, and clonal diversity was possibly underestimated.

Per the germline V gene, CDR1 is MDHEN and CDR2 is SYDVKM. The CDR3 is 15 amino acids. With 7 bases removed from V and 0 bases from J, the gap between germline ends came to 13 bases. Measured with immunoSEQ multiplex PCR; TCRdb has only the in-frame clones, and not every one. The sample gives 70,000 to 90,000 clones, roughly 85% of which show up once; 9.5% to 13% is in the top ten. Pooled samples include second doses given at about 4 or 12 weeks. The sequencing used peripheral blood, collected 28 days after the second AZD1222 dose. The clonotype was recovered from an adult who received the AZD1222 COVID-19 vaccine. The chain has TRBV28 and TRBJ1-3; D gene ambiguous. The CDR3 nucleotides read TGTGCCAGCACCCCAGTGACCCTCTCTGGAAACACCATATATTTT. This codes for CASTPVTLSGNTIYF.